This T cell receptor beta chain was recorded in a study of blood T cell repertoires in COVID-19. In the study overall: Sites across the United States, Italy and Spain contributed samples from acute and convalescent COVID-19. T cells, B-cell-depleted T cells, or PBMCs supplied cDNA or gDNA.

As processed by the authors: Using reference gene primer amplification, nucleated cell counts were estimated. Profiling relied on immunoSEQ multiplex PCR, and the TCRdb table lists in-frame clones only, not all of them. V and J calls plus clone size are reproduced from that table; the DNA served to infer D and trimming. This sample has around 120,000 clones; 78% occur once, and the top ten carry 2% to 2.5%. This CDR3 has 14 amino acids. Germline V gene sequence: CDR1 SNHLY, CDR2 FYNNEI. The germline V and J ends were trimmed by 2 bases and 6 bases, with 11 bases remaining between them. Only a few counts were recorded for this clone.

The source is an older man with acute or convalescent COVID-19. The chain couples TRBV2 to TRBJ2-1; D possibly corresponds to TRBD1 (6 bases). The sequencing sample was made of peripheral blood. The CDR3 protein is CASSERLGGNEQFF. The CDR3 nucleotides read TGTGCCAGCAGTGAACGGCTAGGGGGCAATGAGCAGTTCTTC.